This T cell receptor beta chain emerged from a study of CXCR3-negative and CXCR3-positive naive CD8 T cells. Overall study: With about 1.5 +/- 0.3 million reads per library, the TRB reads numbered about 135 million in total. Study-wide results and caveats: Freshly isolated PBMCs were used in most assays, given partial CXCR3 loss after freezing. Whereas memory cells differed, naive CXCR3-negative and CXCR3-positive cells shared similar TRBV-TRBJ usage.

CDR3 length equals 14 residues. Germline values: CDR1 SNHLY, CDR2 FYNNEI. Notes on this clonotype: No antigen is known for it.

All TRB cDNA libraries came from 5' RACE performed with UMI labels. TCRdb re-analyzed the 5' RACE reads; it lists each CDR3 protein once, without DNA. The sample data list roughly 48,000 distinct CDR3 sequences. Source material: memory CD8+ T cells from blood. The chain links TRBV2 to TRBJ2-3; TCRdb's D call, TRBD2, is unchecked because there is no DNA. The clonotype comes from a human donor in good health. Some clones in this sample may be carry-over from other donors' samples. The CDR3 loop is CATLTPLITDTQYF.